Each of the 32 T cell receptor beta chains below was sequenced from the same sample in a study of blood T cells in healthy people across ages. Sample-barcoded 5' priming and a J-beta primer mix drove a second PCR of about 6 to 12 cycles. TCRdb redid the calling of the 5' RACE reads with MiXCR, one entry per CDR3 protein. Altogether about 600,000 distinct CDR3 sequences are present, around 50% being singletons, with the ten largest covering just under 25%. The sequenced sample was blood. The receptors derive from a man older than 75 in good health.

Only a few counts were recorded for this clonotype. The gene calls are TRBV27 and TRBJ2-7, with D possibly called TRBD1 or TRBD2 (5 bases each). Germline V gene lookup returns CDR1 MNHEY and CDR2 SMNVEV (reference sequence). V shed 3 bases and J shed 9 bases, with 12 bases lying between them. This CDR3 comprises 12 residues. The CDR3 spells CASSFRVGVQYF. The CDR3 bases are TGTGCCAGCAGTTTTCGGGTGGGGGTGCAGTACTTC.

V and J are TRBV2 and TRBJ1-1; 9 positions match TRBD1. V lost 2 bases to trimming and J lost 6 bases; unmatched junction nucleotides: 7. The germline V gene has CDR1 SNHLY and CDR2 FYNNEI. The CDR3 has 15 residues. This chain's CDR3 is CASSEQGQGRAEAFF. CDR3 bases: TGTGCCAGCAGTGAACAGGGACAGGGCAGGGCTGAAGCTTTCTTT.

This clonotype appeared a single time. This CDR3 is CASSEIGLNNNEQFF. CDR3 nucleotide sequence: TGTGCCAGCAGTGAAATAGGTTTAAACAACAATGAGCAGTTCTTC. This rearrangement joins TRBV25-1 to TRBJ2-1; D is ambiguous. This CDR3 is built from 15 residues. The ends were cut back, 2 bases at V and 5 bases at J, with 13 bases in the middle. Per the germline V gene, CDR1 is MGHDK and CDR2 is SYGVNS.

This rearrangement joins TRBV20-1 to TRBJ2-1, with 9 bases lining up with TRBD2. Germline CDR1 is DFQATT and CDR2 is SNEGSKA (reference sequence). The CDR3 contains 15 residues. The trim removed 3 bases at V and 6 bases at J, leaving 9 bases unmatched. The CDR3: CSASVIASGINEQFF. In DNA form, the CDR3 reads TGCAGTGCTAGTGTAATAGCTAGCGGGATCAATGAGCAGTTCTTC.

In its sample, this clonotype was seen once. This chain connects TRBV7-3 to TRBJ2-1; 11 bases line up with TRBD2. The CDR3 consists of 16 residues. Losses at the gene ends were 5 bases for V and 5 bases for J; bases not matched to a gene: 8. Germline-derived CDR1 and CDR2 are SGHTA and FQGTGA. CDR3 amino acids: CASSQTISGGDNEQFF. The DNA for the CDR3 is TGTGCCAGCAGCCAGACGATTAGCGGGGGGGACAATGAGCAGTTCTTC.

The V call is TRBV4-3, the J call TRBJ2-7; D is possibly TRBD1 (6 bases). CDR3 size: 15 residues. Trimming removed 3 bases at V and 0 bases at J, with 12 bases between. In germline, CDR1 is LGHNA, CDR2 YSLEER. CDR3 DNA sequence: TGCGCCAGCAGCCACAGGGACAAGAGCTCCTACGAGCAGTACTTC. It yields the protein CASSHRDKSSYEQYF.

V and J are TRBV5-4 and TRBJ2-2; 8 bases are shared with TRBD2. Germline CDR1 reads SGHNT; CDR2 reads YYREEE (reference sequence). V lost 2 bases and J lost 7; bases outside the gene matches: 7. This CDR3 is 15 amino acids long. The DNA of the CDR3 is TGTGCCAGCAGCTTCACCGGGAGGGCTGACGGGGAGCTGTTTTTT. It is translated as CASSFTGRADGELFF.

This clonotype has a count of ten or more. This rearrangement joins TRBV6-5 to TRBJ2-5; D is undetermined. From germline, CDR1 is MNHEY and CDR2 SVGAGI. There are 14 residues in the CDR3. Trimming stripped 5 bases from V and 4 bases from J, with 14 bases between. CDR3 loop: CASSPLEGRETQYF. CDR3 sequence (DNA): TGTGCCAGCAGTCCCTTGGAAGGGCGAGAGACCCAGTACTTC.

The chain uses TRBV6-4 and TRBJ2-1, with 7 bases matching TRBD1. CDR1 is MRHNA, CDR2 SNTAGT, per germline. This CDR3 region has 13 residues. V was pared by 5 bases and J by 6 bases, with 4 bases of the junction left unmatched. CDR3 in DNA: TGTGCCAGCAGTACAGGGGTAGGCAATGAGCAGTTCTTC. Translation: CASSTGVGNEQFF.

The gene calls are TRBV9 and TRBJ2-3, with 10 bases that match TRBD2. Germline CDR1 reads SGDLS; CDR2 reads YYNGEE. CDR3 size: 14 residues. With V trimmed by 5 bases and J by 8 bases, 8 bases remained unmatched. The CDR3 DNA is TGTGCCAGCAGTGAAACTAGCGGGGAGGTTACGCAGTATTTT. Translated: CASSETSGEVTQYF.

CDR3 amino acids: CASSQDWRGSEQYF. DNA for the CDR3: TGCGCCAGCAGCCAAGATTGGAGGGGTTCCGAGCAGTACTTC. The genes are TRBV4-3 and TRBJ2-4; possible D gene TRBD2, 6 bases. The J call may be mistaken, given a closer DNA end match to TRBJ2-7. The CDR3 is 14 amino acids. The V gene's germline CDR1 is LGHNA and CDR2 YSLEER.

The chain uses TRBV12-3 or TRBV12-4 and TRBJ1-1; D is uncertain. The CDR3 consists of 13 residues. V lost 6 bases and J 5 bases, leaving 13 bases between the germline ends. The CDR3 spells CASRSPVGTEAFF. In DNA form, the CDR3 reads TGTGCCAGCAGATCGCCGGTGGGGACTGAAGCTTTCTTT.

This clonotype has only a few counts. The V gene is TRBV9, the J gene TRBJ2-1; possibly TRBD2 for D (6 bases). Deletions cut 4 bases from V and 4 bases from J, with 12 bases between. The germline V gene encodes CDR1 SGDLS and CDR2 YYNGEE. The CDR3 has 14 residues. The CDR3 loop reads CASSPRAGYNEQFF. CDR3 bases: TGTGCCAGCAGCCCTCGGGCGGGGTACAATGAGCAGTTCTTC.

The chain has TRBV27 and TRBJ2-1; D gene uncertain. CDR3 size: 14 residues. From germline, CDR1 is MNHEY and CDR2 SMNVEV (reference sequence). Trimming removed 7 bases from V and 3 bases from J, with 13 bases in between. DNA for the CDR3: TGTGCCAGCACTCCTTCGGCCAGCTACAATGAGCAGTTCTTC. Its protein is CASTPSASYNEQFF.

This chain joins TRBV12-3 or TRBV12-4 and TRBJ1-2, with 9 bases lining up with TRBD1. This CDR3 region has 14 residues. V was clipped by 6 bases and J by 6 bases; unmatched bases: 8. Here the CDR3 reads CASSRGTGWNGYTF. Written as DNA, the CDR3 is TGTGCCAGCAGCCGGGGGACAGGGTGGAATGGCTACACCTTC.

The chain links TRBV27 to TRBJ1-2; D unresolved. The germline V and J ends were trimmed by 7 bases and 4 bases, with 16 bases remaining between them. Germline V gene lookup returns CDR1 MNHEY and CDR2 SMNVEV (reference sequence). The CDR3 runs 14 residues. DNA for the CDR3: TGTGCCAGCATGCGGGTAGGGTCAGGCTATGGCTACACCTTC. Amino acid sequence: CASMRVGSGYGYTF.

This clonotype showed up just a few times. A much larger clone is a single base away; this may be a read error. The gene calls are TRBV6-5 and TRBJ1-6; D is possibly TRBD1 (5 bases). Trimming took 3 bases from V and 9 from J, leaving 18 bases between them. Germline assignment: CDR1 MNHEY and CDR2 SVGAGI. The CDR3 is made up of 16 amino acids. The DNA for the CDR3 is TGTGCCAGCAGTTATTCGGCAGGGCATCGGGGTTCACCCCTCCACTTT. Amino acid sequence: CASSYSAGHRGSPLHF.

To note about this clonotype: With a much larger clone just one base away, this may be a read error. The V call is TRBV29-1, the J call TRBJ2-5, with D perhaps TRBD1 (6 bases). Germline CDR1 reads SQVTM; CDR2 reads ANQGSEA. The CDR3 loop spans 14 amino acids. The V end lost 7 bases, the J end lost 11 bases, and 26 bases lay between the germline ends. The CDR3 spells CSAKAGTLYNEQYF. DNA of the CDR3: TGCAGCGCCAAAGCCGGGACACTATACAATGAGCAGTACTTC.

The chain joins TRBV5-1 to TRBJ2-1; the match to TRBD2 covers 7 bases. With 7 bases clipped from V and 0 bases from J, the junction kept 10 bases outside the gene matches. CDR3 length: 16 residues. Germline assignment: CDR1 SGHRS and CDR2 YFSETQ. CDR3 sequence reads: CASAPLGGSSYNEQFF. DNA of the CDR3: TGCGCCAGCGCCCCCCTGGGGGGGAGCTCCTACAATGAGCAGTTCTTC. The whole variable domain, remainder taken from reference TRBV5-1 and TRBJ2-1, is KAGVTQTPRYLIKTRGQQVTLSCSPISGHRSVSWYQQTPGQGLQFLFEYFSETQRNKGNFPGRFSGRQFSNSRSEMNVSTLELGDSALYLCASAPLGGSSYNEQFFGPGTRLTVL.

The genes are TRBV6-5 and TRBJ2-2; 10 bases align to TRBD1. CDR1 is MNHEY and CDR2 is SVGAGI in the germline V gene. Trimming at V came to 8 bases and at J to 5 bases, leaving 5 bases not matched to a gene. There are 14 residues in the CDR3. The CDR3 loop is CASDRGPGTGELFF. DNA of the CDR3: TGTGCCAGCGACAGGGGGCCTGGAACCGGGGAGCTGTTTTTT.

The chain combines TRBV7-2 with TRBJ2-5, with 7 bases that match TRBD1. The CDR3 consists of 13 residues. Germline V gene lookup returns CDR1 SGHTA and CDR2 FQGNSA. The trim removed 5 bases at V and 11 bases at J, leaving 11 bases unmatched. The CDR3 loop is CASSAGTAAVQYF. The CDR3 nucleotides read TGTGCCAGCAGCGCCGGGACAGCCGCTGTACAGTACTTC.

The V gene is TRBV29-1, the J gene TRBJ2-1; D is uncertain. The V end lost 6 bases, the J end lost 2 bases, and 14 bases lay between the germline ends. Germline V lookup: CDR1 SQVTM, CDR2 ANQGSEA. The CDR3 has 14 amino acids. DNA of the CDR3: TGCAGCGTGGCGGACCTGGCCCCCTACAATGAGCAGTTCTTC. Protein sequence: CSVADLAPYNEQFF.

The gene calls are TRBV29-1 and TRBJ1-2, with D possibly matching TRBD1 (5 bases). V was cut by 8 bases and J by 4 bases, with 14 bases left in between. The germline CDR1 and CDR2 sequences are SQVTM and ANQGSEA. This CDR3 contains 12 residues. The CDR3 protein is CSYRDSRYGYTF. In DNA form, the CDR3 reads TGCAGCTATAGGGACTCTCGCTATGGCTACACCTTC.

This chain joins TRBV18 and TRBJ2-4; D ambiguous. Germline assignment: CDR1 KGHSH and CDR2 LQKENI. The germline V and J ends were trimmed by 2 bases and 0 bases, with 2 bases remaining between them. The CDR3 is made up of 13 amino acids. The CDR3 loop is CASSPVAKNIQYF. CDR3 sequence (DNA): TGTGCCAGCTCACCAGTAGCCAAAAACATTCAGTACTTC.

The V gene is TRBV6-2 or TRBV6-3, the J gene TRBJ2-1; 11 positions agree with TRBD2. CDR1 MNHEY and CDR2 SVGEGT come from the germline V gene. The junction had 8 bases not matched to a gene; V was cut back by 6 bases and J by 7 bases. The CDR3 length is 15 residues. The CDR3 DNA is TGTGCCAGCAGCTCCCTCCGACTAGCGGGAAATGAGCAGTTCTTC. Its protein is CASSSLRLAGNEQFF.

V and J are TRBV9 and TRBJ2-2; D uncertain. V was shortened by 1 base and J by 4 bases, with 5 bases between the two germline ends. The CDR3 length is 13 residues. Germline loops: CDR1 SGDLS, CDR2 YYNGEE. CDR3 sequence (DNA): TGTGCCAGCAGCGTACAGGCCACCGGGGAGCTGTTTTTT. As protein: CASSVQATGELFF.

The rearrangement uses TRBV6-2 or TRBV6-3 and TRBJ2-1, with TRBD2 identical over 11 bases. CDR1 and CDR2 (germline): MNHEY, SVGEGT. The CDR3 sequence is 15 residues long. With V trimmed by 7 bases and J by 5 bases, 7 bases remained unmatched. Written as DNA, the CDR3 is TGTGCCAGCACATTAGCGGGGGGGCCAAACAATGAGCAGTTCTTC. This gives the protein CASTLAGGPNNEQFF.

The rearrangement links TRBV20-1 to TRBJ2-7; D could derive from TRBD1 or TRBD2 (5 bases each). Germline V gene sequence: CDR1 DFQATT, CDR2 SNEGSKA (reference sequence). The CDR3 spans 14 residues. With 1 base removed from V and 3 bases from J, the gap between germline ends came to 13 bases. The CDR3, as DNA: TGCAGTGCTAGAGGGCTGGGACGAAGCTACGAGCAGTACTTC. This codes for CSARGLGRSYEQYF.

V and J are TRBV7-9 and TRBJ2-3; D is unclear. The V gene lost 8 bases and the J gene lost 7 bases, with 10 bases spanning the gap. The CDR3 runs to 11 residues. Germline CDR1 SEHNR, CDR2 FQNEAQ (reference sequence). The CDR3 loop reads CASWLANTQYF. CDR3 DNA sequence: TGTGCCAGCTGGCTTGCGAATACGCAGTATTTT.

In this sample, this clonotype turned up a few times. The V call is TRBV20-1, the J call TRBJ2-1; D perhaps matches TRBD2 (5 bases). The V end was cut by 7 bases, the J end by 5 bases, with 18 bases between. Germline CDR1 and CDR2: DFQATT and SNEGSKA (reference sequence). This CDR3 comprises 14 residues. The CDR3 DNA sequence: TGCAGTGGGGAGAACAGCCGAAGAAACAATGAGCAGTTCTTC. Amino acids: CSGENSRRNNEQFF.

This clonotype came up a few times. The rearrangement joins TRBV7-2 to TRBJ2-3, with D uncertain. Trimming took 1 base from V and 3 from J, leaving 20 bases between them. CDR3 length equals 18 residues. CDR1 and CDR2 (germline): SGHTA, FQGNSA. This chain's CDR3 is CASSLVFSGRVGTDTQYF. Written as DNA, the CDR3 is TGTGCCAGCAGCTTAGTTTTTTCCGGACGAGTCGGTACAGATACGCAGTATTTT.

The gene calls are TRBV20-1 and TRBJ2-1; 13 bases match TRBD2. The CDR3 spans 16 residues. V lost 3 bases, J lost 1 base, and 3 bases stayed unmatched. Germline V CDR1 and CDR2: DFQATT, SNEGSKA (reference sequence). Written as DNA, the CDR3 is TGCAGTGCTAGGGAGACTAGCGGGAGGTCCTACAATGAGCAGTTCTTC. It specifies CSARETSGRSYNEQFF.